A selection of T cell receptor beta chains follows, all from one sample in a study of T-cell memory formation after mild COVID-19. TCRdb passed the 5' RACE reads through MiXCR, listing each CDR3 protein once. The sample comprises around 410,000 distinct CDR3 sequences, less than 25% of which are singletons, and around 13% rests with the top ten. The source material was PBMCs or a T cell subset sorted from them (not recorded which). The receptors come from an adult woman who had mild COVID-19 (a few samples of this study predate the infection). Cell type and time point are not known. Both conserved end residues are part of each CDR3. D genes are given only for firm matches. A row's size may be missing; if present it is once, few, many or a size class.

D gene	J gene	clone size	V gene	CDR3 protein	CDR3 DNA
.	TRBJ1-5	few	TRBV4-1	CASSRTGGVNQPQHF	TGCGCCAGCAGCCGAACGGGTGGAGTGAATCAGCCCCAGCATTTT
.	TRBJ1-2	.	TRBV10-3	CAISEAAAANYGYTF	TGTGCCATCAGTGAGGCCGCCGCAGCTAACTATGGCTACACCTTC
.	TRBJ2-7	few	TRBV6-2/TRBV6-3	CASSPAGFGAYEQYF	TGTGCCAGCAGTCCGGCAGGGTTCGGCGCCTACGAGCAGTACTTC
.	TRBJ2-2	.	TRBV2	CASSGMGTGELFF	TGTGCCAGCAGTGGAATGGGCACCGGGGAGCTGTTTTTT
.	TRBJ1-2	few	TRBV12-3/TRBV12-4	CASSFTGNGYTF	TGTGCCAGCAGTTTCACGGGTAATGGCTACACCTTC
.	TRBJ1-1	few	TRBV7-3	CASSQGGDTEAFF	TGTGCCAGCAGCCAAGGAGGGGACACTGAAGCTTTCTTT
TRBD1	TRBJ2-7	.	TRBV27	CASSLGLGTGRHEQYF	TGTGCCAGCAGTTTAGGCCTAGGGACAGGGAGGCACGAGCAGTACTTC
TRBD2	TRBJ2-1	few	TRBV7-6	CASSLEASGRVNEQFF	TGTGCCAGCAGCTTAGAGGCTAGCGGGAGGGTCAATGAGCAGTTCTTC
TRBD2	TRBJ2-1	few	TRBV4-3	CASSPSAGFNEQFF	TGCGCCAGCAGCCCTTCAGCGGGATTCAATGAGCAGTTCTTC
.	TRBJ1-1	.	TRBV11-1	CASSLAEAPTF	TGTGCCAGCAGCTTGGCAGAAGCCCCAACCTTT
.	TRBJ2-2	.	TRBV7-6	CASSLAGEGGKVGELFF	TGTGCCAGCAGCTTAGCGGGGGAAGGCGGGAAGGTCGGGGAGCTGTTTTTT
.	TRBJ1-3	.	TRBV11-2	CASSLSGGDSGNTIYF	TGTGCCAGCAGCTTATCAGGTGGCGACTCTGGAAACACCATATATTTT
TRBD2	TRBJ2-1	few	TRBV20-1	CSARPPGLAGWEQFF	TGCAGTGCTAGACCCCCGGGACTAGCGGGTTGGGAGCAGTTCTTC
TRBD2	TRBJ2-5	few	TRBV20-1	CSAGGGKETQYF	TGCAGTGCAGGCGGGGGGAAAGAGACCCAGTACTTC
.	TRBJ2-2	.	TRBV28	CASSFRRPRDTGELFF	TGTGCCAGCAGTTTTCGACGGCCGAGGGACACCGGGGAGCTGTTTTTT
.	TRBJ1-1	few	TRBV9	CASSALGEKNTEAFF	TGTGCCAGCAGCGCCTTAGGGGAGAAGAACACTGAAGCTTTCTTT
.	TRBJ1-2	.	TRBV5-1	CASSPDSPVGYTF	TGCGCCAGCAGCCCCGACAGTCCGGTCGGCTACACCTTC
TRBD2	TRBJ2-7	.	TRBV12-3/TRBV12-4	CASSYKGTSGGYEQYF	TGTGCCAGCAGTTACAAGGGGACTAGCGGGGGATACGAGCAGTACTTC
.	TRBJ2-5	.	TRBV18	CASSPQAGSGETQYF	TGTGCCAGCTCACCACAGGCGGGGTCGGGAGAGACCCAGTACTTC
.	TRBJ1-5	.	TRBV12-3/TRBV12-4	CASSSGNQPQHF	TGTGCCAGCAGTTCTGGGAATCAGCCCCAGCATTTT
.	TRBJ1-1	once	TRBV4-3	CASSPWARGLDTEAFF	TGCGCCAGCAGCCCATGGGCCAGGGGCCTGGACACTGAAGCTTTCTTT
.	TRBJ1-6	few	TRBV30	CAWSVDGGYRYNSPLHF	TGTGCCTGGAGTGTAGATGGGGGATACCGCTATAATTCACCCCTCCACTTT
TRBD2	TRBJ2-1	few	TRBV7-6	CASSPLTSGGAGEQFF	TGTGCCAGCAGCCCTCTAACTAGCGGGGGGGCCGGTGAGCAGTTCTTC
.	TRBJ1-1	once	TRBV4-3	CASSQGSGGSTEAFF	TGCGCCAGCAGCCAGGGGTCGGGGGGTAGCACTGAAGCTTTCTTT
.	TRBJ2-3	.	TRBV7-9	CASSLERLGAQYF	TGTGCCAGCAGCTTAGAGCGGCTAGGGGCGCAGTATTTT
.	TRBJ2-3	many	TRBV3-1	CASSQGARYTDTQYF	TGTGCCAGCAGCCAAGGAGCTAGATACACAGATACGCAGTATTTT
TRBD1	TRBJ2-4	few	TRBV10-3	CAIGDSQAKNIQYF	TGTGCCATCGGGGACAGTCAAGCCAAAAACATTCAGTACTTC
TRBD2	TRBJ2-3	few	TRBV24-1	CATSDLGLARDTQYF	TGTGCCACCAGTGATTTAGGACTAGCGCGAGATACGCAGTATTTT
TRBD1	TRBJ1-2	.	TRBV7-9	CASSYPGTAYGYTF	TGTGCCAGCAGCTACCCCGGGACAGCTTATGGCTACACCTTC
.	TRBJ2-5	few	TRBV7-9	CASSPTSLRGETQYF	TGTGCCAGCAGCCCGACAAGCCTAAGAGGGGAGACCCAGTACTTC
TRBD2	TRBJ2-5	.	TRBV12-3/TRBV12-4	CASSLRGLSETQYF	TGTGCCAGCAGTTTAAGGGGACTATCAGAGACCCAGTACTTC
.	TRBJ2-5	.	TRBV7-9	CASSSERGVGETQYF	TGTGCCAGCAGCTCAGAACGGGGTGTAGGGGAGACCCAGTACTTC
.	TRBJ2-2	few	TRBV7-9	CASSSRVLDTGELFF	TGTGCCAGCAGCTCCAGGGTTTTGGACACCGGGGAGCTGTTTTTT
.	TRBJ1-1	.	TRBV20-1	CSAPGRASNTEAFF	TGCAGTGCTCCGGGGAGGGCTTCGAACACTGAAGCTTTCTTT
.	TRBJ2-2	.	TRBV4-1	CASSQGTVNTGELFF	TGCGCCAGCAGCCAAGGGACAGTGAACACCGGGGAGCTGTTTTTT
.	TRBJ2-5	many	TRBV20-1	CSASLAGLETQYF	TGCAGTGCTAGCCTAGCTGGGCTAGAGACCCAGTACTTC
TRBD2	TRBJ2-5	.	TRBV12-3/TRBV12-4	CASSDWGRAQETQYF	TGTGCCAGCAGTGACTGGGGGAGGGCCCAAGAGACCCAGTACTTC
TRBD2	TRBJ2-2	few	TRBV7-3	CASSPRYRTSGETGELFF	TGTGCCAGCAGCCCCAGATATCGGACTAGCGGGGAAACCGGGGAGCTGTTTTTT